The 6 T cell receptor beta chains below all came from one sample that was sequenced in a study of T cells in Graves' hyperthyroidism and ophthalmopathy. TCR beta CDR3 regions were amplified from RNA. HTBI primers were used for first-round RT-PCR of the TCR CDR3. Each CDR3 protein is one row after TCRdb ran MiXCR on the multiplex PCR reads. The data hold around 580,000 distinct CDR3 sequences, with roughly 17% observed a single time. Sequencing used blood. These receptors all stem from a young woman with Graves' hyperthyroidism.

This clonotype occurred a few times. The genes are TRBV27 and TRBJ2-4, with D unclear. This CDR3 has 14 residues. The V end lost 4 bases, the J end lost 1 base, and 8 bases lay between the germline ends. Germline loops: CDR1 MNHEY, CDR2 SMNVEV (reference sequence). CDR3 loop: CASSSFLAKNIQYF. The CDR3 DNA sequence: TGTGCCAGCAGTTCTTTTTTGGCCAAAAACATTCAGTACTTC.

At least ten counts were recorded for this clonotype. V usage is TRBV28 and J usage is TRBJ2-5; D unclear. CDR1 is MDHEN, CDR2 SYDVKM, per germline. This CDR3 has 12 amino acids. Trimming stripped 1 base from V and 8 bases from J, with 8 bases between. This CDR3 is CASSLLVATQYF. The CDR3 DNA reads as TGTGCCAGCAGTTTATTAGTCGCAACCCAGTACTTC. The whole variable domain, filled in from reference TRBV28 and TRBJ2-5, reads DVKVTQSSRYLVKRTGEKVFLECVQDMDHENMFWYRQDPGLGLRLIYFSYDVKMKEKGDIPEGYSVSREKKERFSLILESASTNQTSMYLCASSLLVATQYFGPGTRLLVL.

This clonotype was seen ten or more times. The chain couples TRBV10-3 to TRBJ1-2; TRBD1 agrees at 7 bases. Trimming at V came to 4 bases and at J to 3 bases, leaving 5 bases not matched to a gene. CDR3 length: 14 amino acids. CDR1 ENHRY and CDR2 SYGVKD come from the germline V gene. CDR3 in DNA: TGTGCCATCAGTGGGCGGACAGGCCACTATGGCTACACCTTC. This sequence encodes CAISGRTGHYGYTF.

This clonotype was detected only a few times. The chain combines TRBV12-3 or TRBV12-4 with TRBJ2-5, with D possibly being TRBD2 (6 bases). V lost 0 bases to trimming and J lost 1 base, with 9 bases between them. CDR3 length: 15 residues. In DNA, the CDR3 is TGTGCCAGCAGTTTAGCGCCCGGGGGCCAAGAGACCCAGTACTTC. The encoded protein is CASSLAPGGQETQYF.

V and J are TRBV10-3 and TRBJ2-1, with 7 bases lining up with TRBD1. CDR3 length equals 17 residues. The V gene's germline CDR1 is ENHRY and CDR2 SYGVKD. Germline trimming cut 1 base from V and 8 bases from J; bases unmatched to any gene: 14. CDR3 region: CAISEFRRGFLGDEQFF. As DNA, the CDR3 is TGTGCCATCAGTGAGTTCCGCAGGGGGTTCCTTGGGGATGAGCAGTTCTTC.

This clonotype was recorded many times. This clone may be a read error of a much larger clone one base away. V is TRBV7-8 and J is TRBJ1-2, with TRBD1 as a possible D gene (5 bases). Looked up from germline, CDR1 is SGHVS and CDR2 is FQNEAQ. This CDR3 comprises 13 residues. V shed 5 bases and J shed 0 bases, with 7 bases lying between them. DNA for the CDR3: TGTGCCAGCAGCGTGACAGCTAACTATGGCTACACCTTC. Protein product: CASSVTANYGYTF. The whole variable domain, filled in from reference TRBV7-8 and TRBJ1-2, reads GAGVSQSPRYKVAKRGQDVALRCDPISGHVSLFWYQQALGQGPEFLTYFQNEAQLDKSGLPSDRFFAERPEGSVSTLKIQRTQQEDSAVYLCASSVTANYGYTFGSGTRLTVV.